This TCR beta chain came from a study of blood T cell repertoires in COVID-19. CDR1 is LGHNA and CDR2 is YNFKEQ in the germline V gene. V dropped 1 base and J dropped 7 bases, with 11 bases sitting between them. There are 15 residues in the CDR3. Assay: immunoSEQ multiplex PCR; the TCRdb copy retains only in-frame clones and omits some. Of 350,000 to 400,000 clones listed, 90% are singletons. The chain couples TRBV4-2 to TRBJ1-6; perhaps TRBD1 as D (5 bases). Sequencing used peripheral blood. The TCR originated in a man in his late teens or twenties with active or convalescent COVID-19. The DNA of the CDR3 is TGTGCCAGCAGCCAAGTTCAGGGTGAAAATTCACCCCTCCACTTT. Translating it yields CASSQVQGENSPLHF.